Below, 27 T cell receptor beta chains from the same sample are listed, as sequenced in a study of shared clonotypes between healthy human individuals. Produced via immunoSEQ multiplex PCR; TCRdb's table is partial and in-frame only. The sample lists fewer than 850,000 clones; roughly 78% were seen once. The sequencing sample was made of memory CD4+ T cells sorted from blood. Noted subset: CD45RA-negative fraction. The receptors originated from a woman younger than 45 in good health.

V is TRBV7-6 and J is TRBJ1-4; D not certain. Trimming took 0 bases from V and 5 from J, leaving 10 bases between them. The CDR3 contains 15 residues. Germline loops: CDR1 SGHVS, CDR2 FNYEAQ. In DNA, the CDR3 is TGTGCCAGCAGCTTAGCCAGGACTTACAATGAAAAACTGTTTTTT. This gives the protein CASSLARTYNEKLFF.

The CDR3 loop reads CASSLWSSGIRTGELFF. The CDR3 nucleotides are TGTGCCAGCAGCTTGTGGTCTAGCGGGATAAGGACCGGGGAGCTGTTTTTT. The V and J genes are TRBV5-6 and TRBJ2-2, with TRBD2 matching over 9 bases. The length of the CDR3 is 17 residues. Trimming took 1 base from V and 5 from J; bases not matched to a gene: 9. The germline CDR1 and CDR2 sequences are SGHDT and YYEEEE.

The J gene is TRBJ2-1, the V gene TRBV19; D is undetermined. CDR3 size: 11 residues. Trimming cost V 7 bases and J 7 bases, with 8 bases left between them. The germline V gene has CDR1 LNHDA and CDR2 SQIVND (reference sequence). The chain's CDR3 is CASTAGNEQFF. CDR3 nucleotides: TGTGCCAGTACGGCCGGTAATGAGCAGTTCTTC.

The V and J genes are TRBV10-1 and TRBJ2-1; D is undetermined. CDR1 is WNHNN, CDR2 SYGVQD, per germline (reference sequence). The germline V and J ends were trimmed by 0 bases and 1 base, with 4 bases remaining between them. The CDR3 contains 14 residues. The CDR3: CASSESGSYNEQFF. The CDR3 DNA is TGCGCCAGCAGTGAGTCGGGGTCCTACAATGAGCAGTTCTTC.

V gene TRBV2 combines with J gene TRBJ2-5; tentatively, D is TRBD2 (6 bases). Germline V gene sequence: CDR1 SNHLY, CDR2 FYNNEI. The CDR3 totals 14 residues. V lost 3 bases and J 2 bases, leaving 10 bases between the germline ends. The CDR3 DNA follows: TGTGCCAGCAGTGACCTGGGAGGTCAAGAGACCCAGTACTTC. Translating it yields CASSDLGGQETQYF.

The chain has TRBV15 and TRBJ1-5; no firm D call. Trimming stripped 1 base from V and 6 bases from J, with 7 bases between. Germline loops: CDR1 LNHNV, CDR2 YYDKDF (reference sequence). The length of the CDR3 is 13 residues. CDR3 amino acids: CATSRVLSQPQHF. Written as DNA, the CDR3 is TGTGCCACCAGCAGAGTACTAAGTCAGCCCCAGCATTTT.

This clone was found once. The CDR3 reads CASSIKRYNEQFF. The CDR3 DNA sequence: TGTGCCAGTAGTATCAAGCGTTACAATGAGCAGTTCTTC. The rearrangement uses TRBV19 and TRBJ2-1; D remains unclear. The germline gives CDR1 LNHDA, CDR2 SQIVND (reference sequence). With 3 bases removed from V and 4 bases from J, the gap between germline ends came to 7 bases. The CDR3 is 13 amino acids.

This chain links TRBV2 with TRBJ2-1, with D perhaps matching TRBD1 (5 bases). The CDR3 has 12 amino acids. The germline V gene encodes CDR1 SNHLY and CDR2 FYNNEI. Trimming removed 4 bases at V and 13 bases at J, with 14 bases between. CDR3: CASSVVGQEQFF. The CDR3 DNA reads TGTGCCAGCAGTGTGGTGGGGCAGGAACAGTTCTTC.

The gene calls are TRBV28 and TRBJ1-2, with no clear D. This CDR3 has 12 amino acids. CDR1 is MDHEN and CDR2 is SYDVKM in the germline V gene. Trimming pared 2 bases from V and 5 bases from J, leaving 6 bases between. CDR3 DNA sequence: TGTGCCAGCAGTTTACAGACTTATGGCTACACCTTC. Translating it yields CASSLQTYGYTF.

This sequence joins TRBV6-1 and TRBJ2-4; unclear D gene. The germline gives CDR1 MNHNS, CDR2 SASEGT. Trimming shortened V by 6 bases and J by 2 bases, and 14 bases separated the two germline ends. There are 15 residues in the CDR3. The CDR3 loop is CASSAPTASKNIQYF. The CDR3 DNA reads TGTGCCAGCAGCGCGCCAACAGCTTCCAAAAACATTCAGTACTTC.

This clone was detected once. The rearrangement links TRBV28 to TRBJ2-3; D is possibly TRBD1 or TRBD2 (5 bases each). V dropped 6 bases and J dropped 9 bases, with 16 bases sitting between them. CDR3 length: 13 residues. Germline CDR1 reads MDHEN; CDR2 reads SYDVKM. CDR3 region: CASRRDDTGTQYF. The CDR3 nucleotides are TGTGCCAGCAGACGGGACGACACGGGAACGCAGTATTTT.

The sample holds a few counts of this clone. J is TRBJ2-1 and V is TRBV9; TRBD2 agrees at 7 bases. V dropped 4 bases and J dropped 2; count of bases not matched to a gene: 12. CDR1 and CDR2 (germline): SGDLS, YYNGEE. The length of the CDR3 is 17 residues. In DNA form, the CDR3 reads TGTGCCAGCAGCCGACGGACGGAGGGAGGGCCCTACAATGAGCAGTTCTTC. Translated: CASSRRTEGGPYNEQFF.

The V call is TRBV18, the J call TRBJ2-7; the D is unclear. Trimming took off 4 bases at V and 4 bases at J, with 8 bases between the two ends. The CDR3 sequence is 12 residues long. CDR1 is KGHSH, CDR2 LQKENI, per germline. The CDR3 DNA sequence: TGTGCCAGCTCACTATCCGGATACGAGCAGTACTTC. Translated, it gives CASSLSGYEQYF.

The chain uses TRBV19 and TRBJ1-1; D remains unclear. V dropped 3 bases and J dropped 5 bases, with 7 bases sitting between them. Germline V gene lookup returns CDR1 LNHDA and CDR2 SQIVND (reference sequence). The CDR3 length is 12 residues. As DNA, the CDR3 is TGTGCCAGTAGTATCTATGGAACTGAAGCTTTCTTT. This sequence encodes CASSIYGTEAFF.

This clone was observed a handful of times. The chain has TRBV5-1 and TRBJ2-5, with D hard to call. The CDR3 loop spans 11 amino acids. Trimming shortened V by 5 bases and J by 1 base, and 3 bases separated the two germline ends. From germline, CDR1 is SGHRS and CDR2 YFSETQ. The DNA for the CDR3 is TGCGCCAGCAGATTCCAAGAGACCCAGTACTTC. This gives the protein CASRFQETQYF.

This clone was seen ten or more times. The genes are TRBV27 and TRBJ2-1; 11 bases line up with TRBD2. The CDR3 loop spans 18 amino acids. V was pared by 7 bases and J by 0 bases, with 11 bases of the junction left unmatched. The germline V gene has CDR1 MNHEY and CDR2 SMNVEV (reference sequence). The DNA for the CDR3 is TGTGCCAGCATTAAAACTAGCGGGGGCCCCAGCTCCTACAATGAGCAGTTCTTC. Translated: CASIKTSGGPSSYNEQFF.

The rearrangement links TRBV7-2 to TRBJ2-3; possibly TRBD2 for D (5 bases). The CDR3 has 16 residues. V was trimmed by 3 bases and J by 1 base, leaving 14 bases between them. Germline values: CDR1 SGHTA, CDR2 FQGNSA. CDR3 sequence reads: CASSFRSSSRTDTQYF. The CDR3 DNA follows: TGTGCCAGCAGCTTTAGGTCCTCTAGCCGCACAGATACGCAGTATTTT.

The rearrangement joins TRBV10-2 to TRBJ2-5, with D possibly TRBD2 on 5 matching bases. This CDR3 comprises 13 residues. Trimming pared 4 bases from V and 1 base from J, leaving 7 bases between. Germline V gene sequence: CDR1 WSHSY, CDR2 SAAADI. The chain's CDR3 is CASSGTSQETQYF. The DNA for the CDR3 is TGCGCCAGCAGTGGGACTTCCCAAGAGACCCAGTACTTC.

The genes are TRBV25-1 and TRBJ1-2; a possible D gene is TRBD1 (5 bases). V lost 4 bases and J 0 bases, leaving 9 bases between the germline ends. CDR1 is MGHDK, CDR2 SYGVNS, per germline. CDR3 length equals 14 residues. CDR3 nucleotides: TGTGCCAGCAGTGGAGGGGTATCTAACTATGGCTACACCTTC. This sequence encodes CASSGGVSNYGYTF.

Regarding this clone: Other nucleotide sequences from this sample produce the same CDR3. The rearrangement links TRBV4-1 to TRBJ2-7; TRBD2 agrees at 8 bases. Germline V gene data show CDR1 as MGHRA and CDR2 as YSYEKL. V shed 1 base and J 2 bases; nucleotides not matched to a gene: 4. CDR3 length: 15 residues. The CDR3 is CASSQASGQTYEQYF. In DNA form, the CDR3 reads TGCGCCAGCAGCCAAGCTAGCGGGCAGACCTACGAGCAGTACTTC.

V usage is TRBV7-6 and J usage is TRBJ2-2, with 8 nucleotides matching TRBD2. This CDR3 has 16 amino acids. Losses at the gene ends were 4 bases for V and 0 bases for J; bases not matched to a gene: 4. Germline V gene sequence: CDR1 SGHVS, CDR2 FNYEAQ. The chain's CDR3 is CASSSNSGTNTGELFF. The CDR3 DNA is TGTGCCAGCAGCTCCAATAGCGGGACGAACACCGGGGAGCTGTTTTTT.

V is TRBV5-4 and J is TRBJ2-2, with a possible D match to TRBD1 (6 bases). Trimming left V 4 bases short and J 3 bases short, with 10 bases between. Per germline, CDR1 SGHNT and CDR2 YYREEE (reference sequence). The CDR3 length is 14 residues. CDR3 protein: CASSHREYTGELFF. The DNA for the CDR3 is TGTGCCAGCAGCCACAGGGAGTACACCGGGGAGCTGTTTTTT.

The chain couples TRBV28 to TRBJ2-7, with D tentatively TRBD1 (5 bases). Trimming cost V 2 bases and J 0 bases, with 17 bases left between them. The CDR3 runs to 17 residues. CDR1 MDHEN and CDR2 SYDVKM come from the germline V gene. Written as DNA, the CDR3 is TGTGCCAGCAGTTTACCCTTCCAGGGCCGAATCTCCTACGAGCAGTACTTC. This encodes CASSLPFQGRISYEQYF.

The gene calls are TRBV5-1 and TRBJ2-7; perhaps TRBD2 as D (5 bases). The CDR3 has 13 amino acids. V was shortened by 6 bases and J by 2 bases, with 12 bases between the two germline ends. Per the germline V gene, CDR1 is SGHRS and CDR2 is YFSETQ. The CDR3 nucleotides read TGCGCCAGCACCGGGGTTGGGGCCTACGAGCAGTACTTC. This codes for CASTGVGAYEQYF.

The J gene is TRBJ2-2, the V gene TRBV29-1; 8 bases agree with TRBD2. Looked up from germline, CDR1 is SQVTM and CDR2 is ANQGSEA. The CDR3 is made up of 15 amino acids. J was trimmed by 7 bases and V by 3 bases; bases with no gene match: 10. In DNA, the CDR3 is TGCAGCGTTGACGTTCCGGGAGGGCTTGTCGGGGAGCTGTTTTTT. This encodes CSVDVPGGLVGELFF.

The J gene is TRBJ2-7, the V gene TRBV18, with 8 bases lining up with TRBD2. The CDR3 totals 15 residues. V lost 2 bases, J lost 6 bases, and 9 bases stayed unmatched. Germline-derived CDR1 and CDR2 are KGHSH and LQKENI. CDR3 sequence reads: CASSPGTAGDREQYF. DNA of the CDR3: TGTGCCAGCTCACCAGGTACAGCGGGAGACCGCGAGCAGTACTTC.

This chain links TRBV7-9 with TRBJ2-2; 10 nucleotides agree with TRBD2. V was pared by 1 base and J by 6 bases, with 8 bases of the junction left unmatched. Germline loops: CDR1 SEHNR, CDR2 FQNEAQ (reference sequence). This CDR3 has 17 amino acids. The CDR3 sequence: CASSLGLLLAGPGELFF. CDR3 DNA sequence: TGTGCCAGCAGCTTAGGTTTACTACTAGCGGGGCCCGGGGAGCTGTTTTTT.